This entry lists 15 T cell receptor beta chains sequenced from one sample in a study of control samples from healthy donors and cancer patients. Generated by immunoSEQ multiplex PCR, the TCRdb table keeps only in-frame clones and is missing some. The sample carries 80,000 to 100,000 clones, more than 90% recorded once. Sequencing used blood. The receptor set was obtained from a human donor in good health. The donor label of this sample is uncertain.

V is TRBV14 and J is TRBJ1-1, with unresolved D. The CDR3 is 12 amino acids. Germline-derived CDR1 and CDR2 are SGHDN and FVKESK. Trimming cost V 6 bases and J 10 bases, with 15 bases left between them. The CDR3 bases are TGTGCCAGCAGTCTAGACGAGGGAAGAGCTTTCTTT. It codes for CASSLDEGRAFF.

The chain joins TRBV6-5 to TRBJ1-3; D possibly corresponds to TRBD1 (6 bases). The ends were cut back, 7 bases at V and 0 bases at J, with 10 bases in the middle. The CDR3 covers 14 residues. CDR1 and CDR2 from the germline V gene are MNHEY and SVGAGI. CDR3 DNA: TGTGCCAGCAAAACAGGGAACTCTGGAAACACCATATATTTT. This gives the protein CASKTGNSGNTIYF.

The chain employs TRBV25-1 and TRBJ2-1; D possibly corresponds to TRBD2 (5 bases). Trimming shortened V by 1 base and J by 8 bases, and 18 bases separated the two germline ends. The CDR3 totals 16 residues. The germline gives CDR1 MGHDK, CDR2 SYGVNS. DNA for the CDR3: TGTGCCAGCAGTGAATCAACGGGAAGTGGGTGGGATGAGCAGTTCTTC. This translates into CASSESTGSGWDEQFF.

This clone was observed a few times. The V gene is TRBV3-1 (or the pseudogene TRBV3-2), the J gene TRBJ2-5; 9 bases fit TRBD1. The CDR3 runs to 16 residues. In germline, CDR1 is LGHDT, CDR2 YNNKEL (reference sequence). V was clipped by 1 base and J by 5 bases; unmatched bases: 8. The CDR3 region is CASSQAGTGSRETQYF. DNA for the CDR3: TGTGCCAGCAGCCAAGCCGGGACAGGGTCCAGGGAGACCCAGTACTTC.

The chain joins TRBV21-1 to TRBJ1-4. TRBV21-1 is designated a pseudogene. The CDR3 extends over 16 amino acids. In DNA form, the CDR3 reads TGTGCCAGCAGCAAAAGGGGGGGGCTGACTAATGAAAAACTGTTTTTT. Protein product: CASSKRGGLTNEKLFF.

V usage is TRBV5-1 and J usage is TRBJ2-1; D is unclear. Trimming removed 4 bases from V and 5 bases from J, with 4 bases in between. There are 11 residues in the CDR3. Per the germline V gene, CDR1 is SGHRS and CDR2 is YFSETQ. The CDR3 DNA sequence: TGCGCCAGCAGCGCAGACAATGAGCAGTTCTTC. Protein: CASSADNEQFF. The complete variable domain, with remaining parts taken from reference TRBV5-1 and TRBJ2-1, reads KAGVTQTPRYLIKTRGQQVTLSCSPISGHRSVSWYQQTPGQGLQFLFEYFSETQRNKGNFPGRFSGRQFSNSRSEMNVSTLELGDSALYLCASSADNEQFFGPGTRLTVL.

The chain links TRBV30 to TRBJ1-4; no firm D call. Germline V gene sequence: CDR1 GTSNPN, CDR2 SVGIG (reference sequence). There are 14 residues in the CDR3. V lost 2 bases and J lost 8, with 15 bases in between. The DNA for the CDR3 is TGTGCCTGGAGTCTCGGAGATACGAACGAAAAACTGTTTTTT. It translates to CAWSLGDTNEKLFF.

V and J are TRBV5-1 and TRBJ1-1; D remains unclear. Trimming removed 3 bases from V and 1 base from J, with 10 bases in between. The CDR3 contains 14 residues. CDR1 and CDR2 (germline): SGHRS, YFSETQ. This CDR3 reads CASSSHGRNTEAFF. In DNA form, the CDR3 reads TGCGCCAGCAGCTCACACGGCAGGAACACTGAAGCTTTCTTT. Drawing the rest from reference TRBV5-1 and TRBJ1-1, the complete variable domain is KAGVTQTPRYLIKTRGQQVTLSCSPISGHRSVSWYQQTPGQGLQFLFEYFSETQRNKGNFPGRFSGRQFSNSRSEMNVSTLELGDSALYLCASSSHGRNTEAFFGQGTRLTVV.

The chain is built from TRBV10-2 and TRBJ1-6; 7 bases line up with TRBD1. This CDR3 is 14 amino acids long. Trimming removed 4 bases from V and 8 bases from J; junction bases left unmatched: 5. Looked up from germline, CDR1 is WSHSY and CDR2 is SAAADI. CDR3 sequence: CASSVQGEDSPLHF. CDR3 sequence (DNA): TGCGCCAGCAGTGTGCAGGGGGAGGATTCACCCCTCCACTTT.

V usage is TRBV7-6 and J usage is TRBJ1-1; 10 positions match TRBD1. J gave up 6 bases and V 3 bases, and 16 bases lay outside the gene matches. This CDR3 is 18 amino acids long. The germline CDR1 and CDR2 sequences are SGHVS and FNYEAQ. The CDR3 loop reads CASSLQGGTGVNRAEAFF. The CDR3 nucleotides read TGTGCCAGCAGCTTGCAGGGCGGGACAGGGGTTAATAGGGCTGAAGCTTTCTTT.

The J gene is TRBJ1-6, the V gene TRBV5-4, with a weak D call TRBD1 (5 bases). Germline values: CDR1 SGHNT, CDR2 YYREEE (reference sequence). Trimming pared 2 bases from V and 3 bases from J, leaving 15 bases between. This CDR3 region has 17 residues. DNA of the CDR3: TGTGCCAGCAGCTTCTCAGGGAAGCGGGTCTATAATTCACCCCTCCACTTT. Residues: CASSFSGKRVYNSPLHF. The entire variable domain, with the rest obtained from reference TRBV5-4 and TRBJ1-6, is as follows: ETGVTQSPTHLIKTRGQQVTLRCSSQSGHNTVSWYQQALGQGPQFIFQYYREEENGRGNFPPRFSGLQFPNYSSELNVNALELDDSALYLCASSFSGKRVYNSPLHFGNGTRLTVT.

The chain links TRBV3-1 (or the pseudogene TRBV3-2) to TRBJ2-3; D not resolved. V lost 4 bases to trimming and J lost 6 bases, with 14 bases between them. The CDR3 spans 14 residues. From germline, CDR1 is LGHDT and CDR2 YNNKEL (reference sequence). The CDR3 reads CASSPSLERDTQYF. CDR3 DNA: TGTGCCAGCAGCCCCTCTCTAGAGAGGGATACGCAGTATTTT.

The chain carries TRBV24-1 and TRBJ2-3; TRBD2 agrees at 12 bases. The CDR3 runs 20 residues. V was clipped by 3 bases and J by 2 bases; unmatched bases: 14. Germline V CDR1 and CDR2: KGHDR, SFDVKD. CDR3 DNA: TGTGCCACCAGTGATAGTGGCCTAGCGGGGGGGCTTCGCTCCACAGATACGCAGTATTTT. Its translation is CATSDSGLAGGLRSTDTQYF.

V gene TRBV30 combines with J gene TRBJ1-6; D is unclear. Trimming shortened V by 2 bases and J by 6 bases, and 11 bases separated the two germline ends. The CDR3 covers 14 residues. The germline CDR1 and CDR2 sequences are GTSNPN and SVGIG (reference sequence). The DNA of the CDR3 is TGTGCCTGGAGTATGCGAGGTAGTAATTCACCCCTCCACTTT. Its protein product is CAWSMRGSNSPLHF.

The chain joins TRBV3-1 (or the pseudogene TRBV3-2) to TRBJ2-5; D is uncertain. The CDR3 extends over 14 amino acids. From germline, CDR1 is LGHDT and CDR2 YNNKEL (reference sequence). V dropped 0 bases and J dropped 1 base, with 6 bases sitting between them. CDR3 DNA: TGTGCCAGCAGCCAAGAGTTTATCCAAGAGACCCAGTACTTC. Translated, it gives CASSQEFIQETQYF.